These T cell receptor beta chains were read from a single sample in a study of shared clonotypes between healthy human individuals. TCRdb's table, derived via immunoSEQ multiplex PCR, lists solely in-frame clones and lacks some. Of some 650,000 clones in the sample, about 96% were seen once. The sample consisted of naive CD4+ T cells sorted from blood. These receptors were obtained from a woman in her twenties or thirties in good health. Each CDR3 is given with its conserved first and last residue. The D gene is left open where the match is weak. Clone size appears in some rows only: once, few, many, or a class for an expanded clone.

.	TRBV11-2	TRBJ2-1	TRBD2	TGTGCCAGCAGCTATATGACTAGCGGGACGGGTGAGCAGTTCTTC	CASSYMTSGTGEQFF
.	TRBV25-1	TRBJ1-4	.	TGTGCCAGCAGTGAAGGAGGGGTATCTAATGAAAAACTGTTTTTT	CASSEGGVSNEKLFF
.	TRBV10-3	TRBJ1-2	TRBD1	TGTGCCATCAGAAGCGGACAGGGAGACTATGGCTACACCTTC	CAIRSGQGDYGYTF
.	TRBV7-6	TRBJ1-2	.	TGTGCCAGCAGCTTAGGAAGAAGCTATGGCTACACCTTC	CASSLGRSYGYTF
.	TRBV6-1	TRBJ1-6	TRBD1	TGTGCCAGCAGTCCCTCGACAGGGATTGGTTCACCCCTCCACTTT	CASSPSTGIGSPLHF
.	TRBV19	TRBJ2-5	TRBD2	TGTGCCAGTAGTAAGACTAGCGGTCTTGTAAGAGAGACCCAGTACTTC	CASSKTSGLVRETQYF
.	TRBV5-1	TRBJ1-2	TRBD1	TGCGCCAGCAGCTTGGGGGACAGGAACAACTATGGCTACACCTTC	CASSLGDRNNYGYTF
once	TRBV2	TRBJ2-2	TRBD1	TGTGCCAGCAGGGACCTGGTGACAGGGGGGAGGGAGCTGTTTTTT	CASRDLVTGGRELFF
.	TRBV4-1	TRBJ2-3	TRBD1	TGCGCCAGCAGCTACCAACCGGGACAGCGTTACCCTCTTAGGGATACGCAGTATTTT	CASSYQPGQRYPLRDTQYF
once	TRBV5-4	TRBJ2-3	TRBD2	TGTGCCAGCAGTGGGGAGGGTAGCGACCCTAGCACAGATACGCAGTATTTT	CASSGEGSDPSTDTQYF
.	TRBV6-1	TRBJ1-4	.	TGTGCCAGCAGTCCAACAGGGAAAGGGTTTGAAAAACTGTTTTTT	CASSPTGKGFEKLFF
.	TRBV10-2	TRBJ2-5	TRBD2	TGCGCCAGTCAATCCGGGACTAGCGGAGAAGAGACCCAGTACTTC	CASQSGTSGEETQYF
.	TRBV2	TRBJ2-3	.	TGTGCCAGCAGTGACGAGTCCACAGATACGCAGTATTTT	CASSDESTDTQYF
.	TRBV23-1	TRBJ1-1	.	TGCGCCAGCAGTCAATCCCCAGGGGTGGGGACTGAAGCTTTCTTT	CASSQSPGVGTEAFF
.	TRBV28	TRBJ2-3	.	TGTGCCAGCCTAGATAGCGGAGGCCCGGATACGCAGTATTTT	CASLDSGGPDTQYF
once	TRBV7-7	TRBJ2-3	TRBD2	TGTGCCAGCAGCCCATCCGGGGGGGGAGCTGGGGTCACGCAGTATTTT	CASSPSGGGAGVTQYF
.	TRBV6-5	TRBJ2-7	.	TGTGCCAGCAGCACCCGGACGGCTTCCTACGAGCAGTACTTC	CASSTRTASYEQYF
.	TRBV19	TRBJ2-1	.	TGTGCCAGTAGTACCCCGGACGGCCTCTTCTACAATGAGCAGTTCTTC	CASSTPDGLFYNEQFF
.	TRBV28	TRBJ1-1	.	TGTGCCAGCAGTTTATGGACGGGGGGATCCACTGAAGCTTTCTTT	CASSLWTGGSTEAFF
once	TRBV18	TRBJ2-3	.	TGTGCCAGCTCACCCTTTGGAGATACGCAGTATTTT	CASSPFGDTQYF
.	TRBV6-5	TRBJ1-2	.	TGTGCCAGCAGTTACTCGAGAGGGACGGACTTTAAGACCTTC	CASSYSRGTDFKTF
.	TRBV19	TRBJ1-3	.	TGTGCCAGTAGGAGGCAGAACTCTGGAAACACCATATATTTT	CASRRQNSGNTIYF
.	TRBV7-3	TRBJ2-7	.	TGTGCCAGCAGCTTAACCGCAGGCAACGAGCAGTACTTC	CASSLTAGNEQYF
once	TRBV18	TRBJ2-3	TRBD2	TGTGCCAGCTCACCCCTAAGACTAGCGGGCCACACAGATACGCAGTATTTT	CASSPLRLAGHTDTQYF
.	TRBV5-1	TRBJ2-1	.	TGCGCCAGCAGCTTGGTTTGGGATAGGTCCTACAATGAGCAGTTCTTC	CASSLVWDRSYNEQFF
.	TRBV28	TRBJ1-5	.	TGTGCCAGCAGTTCTAGTCATCAGCCCCAGCATTTT	CASSSSHQPQHF